Listed here are 10 T cell receptor beta chains from one sample, sequenced in a study of T cell repertoires in cytomegalovirus infection. TCRdb ran MiXCR on the reads and lists one entry per CDR3 protein. The sample shows around 280,000 distinct CDR3 sequences, 9.6% of them seen only once. The sequenced sample consisted of PBMCs. The receptors here all came from a human donor in good health (CMV status not recorded). Some clones in this sample may be carry-over from other donors' samples.

This clonotype was counted ten times or more. The chain has TRBV5-1 and TRBJ2-5; D unclear. Germline V CDR1 and CDR2: SGHRS, YFSETQ. The CDR3 runs to 12 residues. Trimming removed 5 bases at V and 0 bases at J, with 5 bases between. CDR3 region: CASRDDQETQYF. The DNA of the CDR3 is TGCGCCAGCAGGGACGACCAAGAGACCCAGTACTTC. The complete variable domain, with remaining parts taken from reference TRBV5-1 and TRBJ2-5, reads KAGVTQTPRYLIKTRGQQVTLSCSPISGHRSVSWYQQTPGQGLQFLFEYFSETQRNKGNFPGRFSGRQFSNSRSEMNVSTLELGDSALYLCASRDDQETQYFGPGTRLLVL.

This clonotype was detected ten times or more. One end of the junction does not line up with germline, which may come from a read error. This chain joins TRBV6-6 and TRBJ2-3; the D is unclear. The CDR3 extends over 16 amino acids. Germline V gives CDR1 MNHNY, CDR2 SVGAGI (reference sequence). CDR3 DNA sequence: TGTGCCAGCAGTTACGTCCGCGCCCCAAGCAGAGATACGCAGTATTTT. Amino acid sequence: CASSYVRAPSRDTQYF.

The sample holds many counts of this clonotype. The chain carries TRBV6-2 or TRBV6-3 and TRBJ1-5, with D possibly being TRBD1 (5 bases). The CDR3 has 15 amino acids. Germline V CDR1 and CDR2: MNHEY, SVGEGT. V lost 8 bases and J lost 2, with 16 bases in between. The CDR3 DNA follows: TGTGCCAGCGTGTCCCGGGACGTCCGCAATCAGCCCCAGCATTTT. This sequence encodes CASVSRDVRNQPQHF.

In its sample, this clonotype was seen a few times. J is TRBJ1-2 and V is TRBV20-1; D not resolved. CDR1 is DFQATT and CDR2 is SNEGSKA in the germline V gene (reference sequence). The germline V and J ends were trimmed by 1 base and 7 bases, with 10 bases remaining between them. CDR3 length: 12 amino acids. The CDR3 is CSARGGIIGYTF. The CDR3 nucleotides read TGCAGTGCTAGAGGAGGGATAATTGGCTACACCTTC.

This clonotype showed up many times. The CDR3 is CSAPKADYGYTF. In nucleotides, the CDR3 is TGCAGTGCTCCGAAGGCAGACTATGGCTACACCTTC. The chain joins TRBV20-1 to TRBJ1-2; D not certain. V was shortened by 5 bases and J by 3 bases, with 10 bases between the two germline ends. Germline V CDR1 and CDR2: DFQATT, SNEGSKA (reference sequence). This CDR3 is 12 amino acids long.

This clonotype was recorded many times. The chain uses TRBV9 and TRBJ2-2, with D possibly being TRBD2 (5 bases). V lost 4 bases to trimming and J lost 6 bases, with 13 bases between them. The germline V gene encodes CDR1 SGDLS and CDR2 YYNGEE. CDR3 length: 14 residues. The CDR3 region is CASSHGGEAGELFF. CDR3 in DNA: TGTGCCAGCAGCCATGGAGGAGAGGCCGGGGAGCTGTTTTTT.

At least ten counts were recorded for this clonotype. A single base separates this from a much larger clone, so it may be a read error. The V gene is TRBV12-3 or TRBV12-4, the J gene TRBJ1-1; D gene uncertain. V gave up 2 bases and J gave up 3 bases, with 1 base separating them. The CDR3 sequence is 11 residues long. The CDR3 sequence is CASSLHTEAFF. The CDR3 DNA reads TGTGCCAGCAGTTTACACACTGAAGCTTTCTTT.

The sample holds many counts of this clonotype. The CDR3 bases are TGCAGTGCTAGAGAGGGGGGGGGAACCTCTGGTTCACCCCTCCACTTT. Amino acids: CSAREGGGTSGSPLHF. The chain couples TRBV20-1 to TRBJ1-6; possible D gene TRBD1, 5 bases. The CDR3 is 16 amino acids. The germline V and J ends were trimmed by 0 bases and 9 bases, with 18 bases remaining between them. Germline CDR1 DFQATT, CDR2 SNEGSKA (reference sequence).

The chain is built from TRBV20-1 and TRBJ1-3; the D is unclear. CDR3 size: 16 residues. V was pared by 4 bases and J by 2 bases, with 18 bases between. Germline assignment: CDR1 DFQATT and CDR2 SNEGSKA (reference sequence). The CDR3 is CSAIGSFDRTGNTIYF. DNA for the CDR3: TGCAGTGCTATCGGGTCGTTCGATAGGACTGGAAACACCATATATTTT.

This clonotype was picked up many times. A junction end diverges from the germline sequence, so it may reflect a read error. The V call is TRBV7-6, the J call TRBJ2-2; 13 bases agree with TRBD2. Germline lookup yields CDR1 SGHVS and CDR2 FNYEAQ. The CDR3 has 21 residues. For the CDR3, the DNA is TGTGCTAGCAGCCCACCCCGCCGACTAGCGGGGGGCGGGTCGAACACCGGGGAGCTGTTTTTT. Translated, it gives CASSPPRRLAGGGSNTGELFF.